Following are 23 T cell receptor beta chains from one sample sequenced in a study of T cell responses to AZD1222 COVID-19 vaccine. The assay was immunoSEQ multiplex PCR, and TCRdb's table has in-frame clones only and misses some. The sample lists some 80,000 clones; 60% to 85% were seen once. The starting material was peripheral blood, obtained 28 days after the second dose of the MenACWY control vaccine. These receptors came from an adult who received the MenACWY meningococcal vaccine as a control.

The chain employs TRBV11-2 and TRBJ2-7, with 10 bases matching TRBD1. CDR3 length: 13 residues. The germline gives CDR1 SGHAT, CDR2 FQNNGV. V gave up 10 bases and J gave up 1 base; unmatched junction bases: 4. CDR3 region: CATRQGASYEQYF. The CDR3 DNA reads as TGTGCCACCCGACAGGGGGCGTCCTACGAGCAGTACTTC.

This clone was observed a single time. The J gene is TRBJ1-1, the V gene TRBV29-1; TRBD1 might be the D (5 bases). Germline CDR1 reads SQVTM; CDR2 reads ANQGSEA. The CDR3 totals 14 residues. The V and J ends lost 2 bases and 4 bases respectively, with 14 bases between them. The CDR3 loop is CSVERTRGSTEAFF. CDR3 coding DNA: TGCAGCGTTGAAAGGACTCGGGGGTCCACTGAAGCTTTCTTT.

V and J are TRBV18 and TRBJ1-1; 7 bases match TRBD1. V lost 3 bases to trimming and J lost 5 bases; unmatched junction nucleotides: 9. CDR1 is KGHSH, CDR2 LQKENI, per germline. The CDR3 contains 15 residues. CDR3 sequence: CASSPTGQGLTEAFF. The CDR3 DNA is TGTGCCAGCTCACCGACAGGGCAGGGCTTGACTGAAGCTTTCTTT.

CDR3 amino acids: CASSSGQGGYEQYF. In nucleotides, the CDR3 is TGTGCCAGCAGCTCAGGACAGGGCGGCTACGAGCAGTACTTC. The chain employs TRBV7-9 and TRBJ2-7, with 8 bases fitting TRBD1. The CDR3 sequence is 14 residues long. The ends lost 4 bases at V and 3 bases at J; junction bases unmatched: 5. From germline, CDR1 is SEHNR and CDR2 FQNEAQ (reference sequence).

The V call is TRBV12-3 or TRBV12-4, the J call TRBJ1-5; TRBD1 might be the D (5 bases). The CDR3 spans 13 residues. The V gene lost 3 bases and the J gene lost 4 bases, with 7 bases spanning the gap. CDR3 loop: CASSFQGNQPQHF. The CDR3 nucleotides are TGTGCCAGCAGTTTCCAGGGAAATCAGCCCCAGCATTTT.

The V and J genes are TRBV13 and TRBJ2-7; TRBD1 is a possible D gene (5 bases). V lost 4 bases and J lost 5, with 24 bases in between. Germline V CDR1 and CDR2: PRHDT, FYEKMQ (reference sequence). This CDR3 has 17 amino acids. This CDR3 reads CASSSQGANPLPHEQYF. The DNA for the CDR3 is TGTGCCAGCAGCTCCCAAGGGGCCAACCCTCTACCCCACGAGCAGTACTTC.

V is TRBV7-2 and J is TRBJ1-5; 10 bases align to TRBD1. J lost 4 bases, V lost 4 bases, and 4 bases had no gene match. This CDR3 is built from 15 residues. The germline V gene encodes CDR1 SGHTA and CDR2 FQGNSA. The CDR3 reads CASSSGQGSNQPQHF. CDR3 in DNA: TGTGCCAGCAGCTCGGGACAGGGGTCTAATCAGCCCCAGCATTTT.

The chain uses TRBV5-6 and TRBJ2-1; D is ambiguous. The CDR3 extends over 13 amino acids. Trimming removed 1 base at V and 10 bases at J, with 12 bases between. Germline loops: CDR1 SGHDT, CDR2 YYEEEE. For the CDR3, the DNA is TGTGCCAGCAGCTTGAACTCCTGGGGAGAGCAGTTCTTC. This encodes CASSLNSWGEQFF.

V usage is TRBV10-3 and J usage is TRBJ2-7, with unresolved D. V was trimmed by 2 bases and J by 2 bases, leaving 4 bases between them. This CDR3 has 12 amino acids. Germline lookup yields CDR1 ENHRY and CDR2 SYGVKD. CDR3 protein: CAISEQAYEQYF. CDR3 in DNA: TGTGCCATCAGTGAGCAGGCCTACGAGCAGTACTTC.

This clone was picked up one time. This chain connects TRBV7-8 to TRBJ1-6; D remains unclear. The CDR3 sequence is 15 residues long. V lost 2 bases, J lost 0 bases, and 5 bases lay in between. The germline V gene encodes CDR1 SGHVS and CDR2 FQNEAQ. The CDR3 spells CASSLSVSYNSPLHF. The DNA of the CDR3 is TGTGCCAGCAGCTTATCAGTCTCCTATAATTCACCCCTCCACTTT. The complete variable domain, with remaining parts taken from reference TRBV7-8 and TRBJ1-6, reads GAGVSQSPRYKVAKRGQDVALRCDPISGHVSLFWYQQALGQGPEFLTYFQNEAQLDKSGLPSDRFFAERPEGSVSTLKIQRTQQEDSAVYLCASSLSVSYNSPLHFGNGTRLTVT.

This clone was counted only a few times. CDR3 DNA sequence: TGTGCCAGCAGCGAAATCGGATACAATGAGCAGTTCTTC. This gives the protein CASSEIGYNEQFF. The chain recombines TRBV2 with TRBJ2-1; no firm D call. The CDR3 has 13 amino acids. CDR1 and CDR2 from the germline V gene are SNHLY and FYNNEI. The germline V and J ends were trimmed by 6 bases and 4 bases, with 10 bases remaining between them.

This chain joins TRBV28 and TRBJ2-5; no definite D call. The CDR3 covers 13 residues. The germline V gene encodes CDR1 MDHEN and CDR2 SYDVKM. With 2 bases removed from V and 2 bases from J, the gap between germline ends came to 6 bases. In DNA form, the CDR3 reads TGTGCCAGCAGTTTAGTGCGGCAAGAGACCCAGTACTTC. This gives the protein CASSLVRQETQYF.

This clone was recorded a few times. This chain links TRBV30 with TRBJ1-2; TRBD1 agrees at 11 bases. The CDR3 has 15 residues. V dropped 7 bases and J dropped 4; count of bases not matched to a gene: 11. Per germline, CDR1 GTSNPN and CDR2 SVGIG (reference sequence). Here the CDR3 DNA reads TGTGCCTCGAAACGGACAGGGGGCGCCGCCTATGGCTACACCTTC. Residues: CASKRTGGAAYGYTF.

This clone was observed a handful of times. CDR3 bases: TGTGCCAGCAGTGAAGTTCAGAACACTGAAGCTTTCTTT. Its translation is CASSEVQNTEAFF. The J gene is TRBJ1-1, the V gene TRBV6-1; no definite D call. CDR3 length equals 13 residues. V was cut by 1 base and J by 1 base, with 4 bases left in between. The germline V gene has CDR1 MNHNS and CDR2 SASEGT.

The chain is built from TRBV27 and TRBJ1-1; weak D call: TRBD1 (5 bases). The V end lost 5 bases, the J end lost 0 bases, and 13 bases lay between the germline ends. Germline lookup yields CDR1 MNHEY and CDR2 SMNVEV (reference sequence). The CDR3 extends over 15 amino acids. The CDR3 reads CASSIASGLNTEAFF. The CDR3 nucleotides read TGTGCCAGCAGTATAGCCTCAGGGTTGAACACTGAAGCTTTCTTT.

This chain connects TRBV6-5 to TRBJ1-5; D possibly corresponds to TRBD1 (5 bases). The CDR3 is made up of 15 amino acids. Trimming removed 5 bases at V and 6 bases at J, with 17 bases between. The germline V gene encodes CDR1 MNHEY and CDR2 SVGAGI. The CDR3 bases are TGTGCCAGCAGTAATTCGGACCGGGGGGTTCAGCCCCAGCATTTT. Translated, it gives CASSNSDRGVQPQHF.

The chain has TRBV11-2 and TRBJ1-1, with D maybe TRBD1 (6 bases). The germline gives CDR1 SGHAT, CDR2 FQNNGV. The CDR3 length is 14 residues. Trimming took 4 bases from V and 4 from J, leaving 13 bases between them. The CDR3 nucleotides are TGTGCCAGCAGCTGGGACAACGCTGGCACTGAAGCTTTCTTT. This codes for CASSWDNAGTEAFF.

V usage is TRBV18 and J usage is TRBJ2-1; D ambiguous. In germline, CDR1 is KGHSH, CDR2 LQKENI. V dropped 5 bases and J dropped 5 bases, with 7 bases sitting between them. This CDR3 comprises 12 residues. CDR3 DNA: TGTGCCAGCTCAAGGGTGGACAATGAGCAGTTCTTC. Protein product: CASSRVDNEQFF. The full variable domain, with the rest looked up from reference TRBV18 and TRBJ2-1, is NAGVMQNPRHLVRRRGQEARLRCSPMKGHSHVYWYRQLPEEGLKFMVYLQKENIIDESGMPKERFSAEFPKEGPSILRIQQVVRGDSAAYFCASSRVDNEQFFGPGTRLTVL.

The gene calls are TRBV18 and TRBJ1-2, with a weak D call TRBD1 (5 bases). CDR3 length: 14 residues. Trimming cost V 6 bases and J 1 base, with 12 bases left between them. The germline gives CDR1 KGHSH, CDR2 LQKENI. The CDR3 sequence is CASSSGRINYGYTF. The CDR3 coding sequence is TGTGCCAGCTCCTCGGGACGGATTAACTATGGCTACACCTTC.

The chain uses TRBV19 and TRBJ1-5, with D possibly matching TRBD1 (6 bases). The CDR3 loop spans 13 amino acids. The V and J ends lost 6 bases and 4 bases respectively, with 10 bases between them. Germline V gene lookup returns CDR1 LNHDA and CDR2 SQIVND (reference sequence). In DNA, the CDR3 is TGTGCCAGTAGCCGTGACAGGAATCAGCCCCAGCATTTT. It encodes CASSRDRNQPQHF.

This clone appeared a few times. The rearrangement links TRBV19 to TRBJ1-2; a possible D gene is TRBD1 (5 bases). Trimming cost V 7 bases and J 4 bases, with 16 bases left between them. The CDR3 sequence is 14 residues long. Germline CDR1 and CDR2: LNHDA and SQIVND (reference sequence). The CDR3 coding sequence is TGTGCCAGTACCAATACAGGCGGGGGCTATGGCTACACCTTC. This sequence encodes CASTNTGGGYGYTF. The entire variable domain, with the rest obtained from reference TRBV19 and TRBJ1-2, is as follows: DGGITQSPKYLFRKEGQNVTLSCEQNLNHDAMYWYRQDPGQGLRLIYYSQIVNDFQKGDIAEGYSVSREKKESFPLTVTSAQKNPTAFYLCASTNTGGGYGYTFGSGTRLTVV.

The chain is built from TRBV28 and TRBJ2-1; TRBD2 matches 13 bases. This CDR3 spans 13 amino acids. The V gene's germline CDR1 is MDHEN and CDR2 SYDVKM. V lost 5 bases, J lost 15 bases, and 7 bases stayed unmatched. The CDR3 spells CASSPRLAGGRFF. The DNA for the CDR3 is TGTGCCAGCAGTCCCCGACTAGCGGGAGGTCGGTTCTTC.

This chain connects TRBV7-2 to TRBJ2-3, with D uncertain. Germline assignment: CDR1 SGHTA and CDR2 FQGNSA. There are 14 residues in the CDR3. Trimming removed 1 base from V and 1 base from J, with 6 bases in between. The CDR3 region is CASSLDWGTDTQYF. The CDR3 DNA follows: TGTGCCAGCAGCTTAGATTGGGGCACAGATACGCAGTATTTT.